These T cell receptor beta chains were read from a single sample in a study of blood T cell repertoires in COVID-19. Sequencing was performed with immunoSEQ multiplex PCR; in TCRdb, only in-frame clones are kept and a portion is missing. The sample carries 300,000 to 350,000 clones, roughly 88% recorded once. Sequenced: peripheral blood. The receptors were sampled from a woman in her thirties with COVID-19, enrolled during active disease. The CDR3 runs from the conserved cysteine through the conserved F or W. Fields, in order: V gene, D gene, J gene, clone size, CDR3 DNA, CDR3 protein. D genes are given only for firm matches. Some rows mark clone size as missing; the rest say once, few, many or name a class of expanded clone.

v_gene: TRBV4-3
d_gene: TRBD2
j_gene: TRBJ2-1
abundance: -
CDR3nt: TGCGCCAGCAGCCAAGCTCTAGCGGGATACAATGAGCAGTTCTTC
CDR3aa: CASSQALAGYNEQFF

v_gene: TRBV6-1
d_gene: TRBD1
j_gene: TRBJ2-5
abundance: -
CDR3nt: TGTGCCAGCAGTGAATGGGTGGGACAGGGGATGAAAGAGACCCAGTACTTC
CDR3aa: CASSEWVGQGMKETQYF

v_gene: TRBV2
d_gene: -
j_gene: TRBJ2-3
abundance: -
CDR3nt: TGTGCCAGTCGCGCTGGAGATACGCAGTATTTT
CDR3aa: CASRAGDTQYF

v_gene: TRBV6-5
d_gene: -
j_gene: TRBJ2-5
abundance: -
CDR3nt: TGTGCCAGCAGTTACTCGAATCGCGCTTTCCAAGAGACCCAGTACTTC
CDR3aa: CASSYSNRAFQETQYF

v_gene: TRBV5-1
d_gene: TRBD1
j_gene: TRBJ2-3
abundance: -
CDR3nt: TGCGCCAGCAGCTTGATCCCAGGGGGCTCTGAGCCCACAGATACGCAGTATTTT
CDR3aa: CASSLIPGGSEPTDTQYF

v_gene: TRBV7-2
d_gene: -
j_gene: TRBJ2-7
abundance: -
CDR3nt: TGTGCCAGCAGCCCTCAGGCGGGGTACGAGCAGTACTTC
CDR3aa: CASSPQAGYEQYF

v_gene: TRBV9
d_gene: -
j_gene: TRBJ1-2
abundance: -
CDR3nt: TGTGCCAGCAGCTCAAGAACAGGGTTGGGCTACACCTTC
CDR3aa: CASSSRTGLGYTF

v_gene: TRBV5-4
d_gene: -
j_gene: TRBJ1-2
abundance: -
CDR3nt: TGTGCCAGCAGCTTGCCGGGGAGGGACTATGGCTACACCTTC
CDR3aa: CASSLPGRDYGYTF

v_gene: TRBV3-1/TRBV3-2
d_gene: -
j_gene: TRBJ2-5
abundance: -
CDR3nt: TGTGCCAGCAGCCAAGTGGGAGACACGCAAGAGACCCAGTACTTC
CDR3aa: CASSQVGDTQETQYF

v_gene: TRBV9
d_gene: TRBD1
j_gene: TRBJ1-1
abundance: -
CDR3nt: TGTGCCAGTTCCCGTAGACGGACAGGGGGCGAAGGAACTGAAGCTTTCTTT
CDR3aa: CASSRRRTGGEGTEAFF

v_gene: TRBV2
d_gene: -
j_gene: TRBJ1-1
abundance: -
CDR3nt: TGTGCCAGCAGTGAACGGGGTGGGTGGATGAACACTGAAGCTTTCTTT
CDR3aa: CASSERGGWMNTEAFF

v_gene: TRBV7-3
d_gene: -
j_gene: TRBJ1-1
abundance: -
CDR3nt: TGTGCCAGCAGCCTTAACAGGGTCTCTGAAGCTTTCTTT
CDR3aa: CASSLNRVSEAFF

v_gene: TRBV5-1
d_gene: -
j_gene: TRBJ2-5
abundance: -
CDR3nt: TGCGCCAGCAGCTTGCCCTTATCCGGGACACCCACTGAAACCCAGTACTTC
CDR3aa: CASSLPLSGTPTETQYF

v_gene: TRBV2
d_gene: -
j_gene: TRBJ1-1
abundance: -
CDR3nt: TGTGCCAGCTCCGATGGGGGGTACACTGAAGCTTTCTTT
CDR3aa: CASSDGGYTEAFF

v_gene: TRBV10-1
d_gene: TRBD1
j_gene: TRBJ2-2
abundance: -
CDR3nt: TGCGCCAGCAGTGAGTCGACTCAGGGGGCAAGGACCGGGGAGCTGTTTTTT
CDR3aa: CASSESTQGARTGELFF

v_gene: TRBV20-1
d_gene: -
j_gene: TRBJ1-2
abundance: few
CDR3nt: TGCAGTGCCCTCCGCGGTGGCTACACCTTC
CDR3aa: CSALRGGYTF

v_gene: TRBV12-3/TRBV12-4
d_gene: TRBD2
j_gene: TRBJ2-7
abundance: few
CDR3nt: TGTGCCAGCAGTTTCGGGGGAGGGATGCAGTACTTC
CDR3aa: CASSFGGGMQYF

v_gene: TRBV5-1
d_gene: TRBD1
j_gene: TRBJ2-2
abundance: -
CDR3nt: TGCGCCAGCAACGAACAGGGGACCGGGGAGCTGTTTTTT
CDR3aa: CASNEQGTGELFF

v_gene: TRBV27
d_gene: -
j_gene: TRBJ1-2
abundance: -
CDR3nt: TGTGCCAGCAGCACCACGGGACTCCCCTATGGCTACACCTTC
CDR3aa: CASSTTGLPYGYTF

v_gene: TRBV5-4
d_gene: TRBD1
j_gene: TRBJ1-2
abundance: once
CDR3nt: TGTGCCAGCAGCATAAGACAGGGTAGGTTCGGCTACACCTTC
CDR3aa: CASSIRQGRFGYTF

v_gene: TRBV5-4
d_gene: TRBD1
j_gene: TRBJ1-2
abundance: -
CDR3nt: TGTGCCAGCAGCTTGGAGGGACAGGGACGTGGCTACACCTTC
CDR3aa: CASSLEGQGRGYTF

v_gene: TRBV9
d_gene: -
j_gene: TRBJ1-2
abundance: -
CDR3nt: TGTGCCAGCAGCGGGGGCGATGGCTACACCTTC
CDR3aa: CASSGGDGYTF

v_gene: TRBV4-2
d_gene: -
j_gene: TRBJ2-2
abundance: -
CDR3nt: TGTGCCAGCAGCCAAGATCGGGCCGGGACAGGGGAGCTGTTTTTT
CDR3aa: CASSQDRAGTGELFF

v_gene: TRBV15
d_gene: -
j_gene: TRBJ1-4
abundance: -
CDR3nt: TGTGCCACCAGCAGAGATAGGGGGAATGAAAAACTGTTTTTT
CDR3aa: CATSRDRGNEKLFF

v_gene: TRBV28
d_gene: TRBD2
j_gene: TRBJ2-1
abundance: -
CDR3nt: TGTGCCAGCAGTTTAGCGGGGGGGCTTAATGAGCAGTTCTTC
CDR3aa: CASSLAGGLNEQFF

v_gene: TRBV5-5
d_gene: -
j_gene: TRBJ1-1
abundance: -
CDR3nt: TGTGCCAGCATCTTAGGGGACATCAACACTGAAGCTTTCTTT
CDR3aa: CASILGDINTEAFF

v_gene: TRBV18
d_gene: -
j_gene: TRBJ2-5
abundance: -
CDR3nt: TGTGCCAGCTCACCAGGGTCGGGAGAGACCCAGTACTTC
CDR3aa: CASSPGSGETQYF

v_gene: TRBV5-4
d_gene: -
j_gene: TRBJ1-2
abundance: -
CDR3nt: TGTGCCAGCAAAAAGGCAGGGCTTAACTATGGCTACACCTTC
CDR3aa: CASKKAGLNYGYTF

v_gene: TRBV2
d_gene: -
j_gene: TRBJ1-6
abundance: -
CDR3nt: TGTGCCAGCAAGGGTATTAGGGAGGAGCCCCTCCACTTT
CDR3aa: CASKGIREEPLHF

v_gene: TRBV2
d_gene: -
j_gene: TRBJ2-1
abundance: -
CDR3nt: TGTGCCAGCAGTGTTGAGGCGGGGCGCGATGAGCAGTTCTTC
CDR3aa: CASSVEAGRDEQFF

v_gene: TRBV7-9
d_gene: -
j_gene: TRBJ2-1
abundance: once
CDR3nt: TGTGCCAGCAGCACCGCGATTCAGGGATCGGGTGAGCAGTTCTTC
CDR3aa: CASSTAIQGSGEQFF

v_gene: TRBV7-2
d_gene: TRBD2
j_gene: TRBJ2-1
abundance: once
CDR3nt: TGTGCCAGCAGCTTATTAATAAGCGGGAGCTACAATGAGCAGTTCTTC
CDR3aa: CASSLLISGSYNEQFF

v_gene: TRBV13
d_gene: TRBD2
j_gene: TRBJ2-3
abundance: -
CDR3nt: TGTGCCAGCAGGTTTAATAGCGGGGGGGCTGTAAATACGCAGTATTTT
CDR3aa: CASRFNSGGAVNTQYF

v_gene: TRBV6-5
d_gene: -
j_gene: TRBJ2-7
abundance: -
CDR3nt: TGTGCCAGCAGTTACTCCAGGGTGGTTTCCGAGCAGTACTTC
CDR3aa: CASSYSRVVSEQYF

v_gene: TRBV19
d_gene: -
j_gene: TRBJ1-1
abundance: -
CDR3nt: TGTGCCAGTAGTACAGGGGTTGTTGGAACTGAAGCTTTCTTT
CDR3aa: CASSTGVVGTEAFF

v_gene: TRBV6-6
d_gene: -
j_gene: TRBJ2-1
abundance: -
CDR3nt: TGTGCCAGCCGGGATGGAGATGAGCAGTTCTTC
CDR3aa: CASRDGDEQFF

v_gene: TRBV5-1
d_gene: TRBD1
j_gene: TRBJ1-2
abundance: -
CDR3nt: TGCGCCAGCAGCTTCCGCGACAGGGCTTCTAACTATGGCTACACCTTC
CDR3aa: CASSFRDRASNYGYTF

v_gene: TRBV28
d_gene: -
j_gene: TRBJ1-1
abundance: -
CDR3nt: TGTGCCAGCAGATCGGACAACCTGAACACTGAAGCTTTCTTT
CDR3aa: CASRSDNLNTEAFF

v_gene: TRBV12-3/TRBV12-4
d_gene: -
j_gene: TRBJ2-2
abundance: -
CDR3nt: TGTGCCAGCAGCCGCCCCGGGGAGTTGTTTTTT
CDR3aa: CASSRPGELFF

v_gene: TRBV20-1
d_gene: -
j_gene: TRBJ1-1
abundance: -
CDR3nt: TGCAGTGCTAGAGAGGGGACTCCAGCTTTCTTT
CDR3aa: CSAREGTPAFF

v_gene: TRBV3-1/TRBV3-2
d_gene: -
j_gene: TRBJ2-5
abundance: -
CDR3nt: TGTGCCAGCAGCCAAGATGGGAGGGAGACCCAGTACTTC
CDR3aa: CASSQDGRETQYF

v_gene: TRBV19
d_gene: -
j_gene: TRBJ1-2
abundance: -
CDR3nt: TGTGCCAGTAGTATAGACAGGGGAGCTAACTATGGCTACACCTTC
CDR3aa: CASSIDRGANYGYTF

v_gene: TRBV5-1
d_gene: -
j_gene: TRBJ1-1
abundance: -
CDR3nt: TGCGCCAGCAGCCCACAGGGGAACACTGAAGCTTTCTTT
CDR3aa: CASSPQGNTEAFF

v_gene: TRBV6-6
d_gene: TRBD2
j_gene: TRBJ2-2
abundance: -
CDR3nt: TGTGCCAGCGCGGGGGGGGCGAACACCGGGGAGCTGTTTTTT
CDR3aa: CASAGGANTGELFF

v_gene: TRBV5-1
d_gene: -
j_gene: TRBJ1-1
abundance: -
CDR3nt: TGCGCCAGCAGCGAACTCGGAGGGGCTATCATGAACACTGAAGCTTTCTTT
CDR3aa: CASSELGGAIMNTEAFF

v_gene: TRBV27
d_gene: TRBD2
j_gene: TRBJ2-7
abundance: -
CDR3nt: TGTGCCAGCAGTTGGGCTAGCGGGGACTACGAGCAGTACTTC
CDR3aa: CASSWASGDYEQYF

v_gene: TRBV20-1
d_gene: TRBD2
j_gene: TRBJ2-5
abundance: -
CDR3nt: TGCAGTGCTAGTAGTCACGCGGGGGGGCCAGAGACCCAGTACTTC
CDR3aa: CSASSHAGGPETQYF

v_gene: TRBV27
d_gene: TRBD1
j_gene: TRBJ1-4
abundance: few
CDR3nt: TGTGCCAGCAGTTTGGGATGGGGACAGAATGAAAAACTGTTTTTT
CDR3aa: CASSLGWGQNEKLFF